One sample yielded the 17 T cell receptor beta chains listed below, sequenced in a study of lymphopenia after photon versus proton radiotherapy. Measured with immunoSEQ multiplex PCR; TCRdb has only the in-frame clones, and not every one. The repertoire holds around 26,000 clones, with around 85% as singletons. Source: peripheral blood, taken from a patient treated with photon-based radiotherapy. These receptors came from a man in his fifties with gastric cancer.

The chain couples TRBV10-3 to TRBJ2-4, with D possibly being TRBD1 or TRBD2 (6 bases each). This CDR3 comprises 15 residues. V was shortened by 2 bases and J by 0 bases, with 8 bases between the two germline ends. Germline assignment: CDR1 ENHRY and CDR2 SYGVKD. Here the CDR3 DNA reads TGTGCCATCAGTGAGGGGGGGCTAGCCAAAAACATTCAGTACTTC. Its translation: CAISEGGLAKNIQYF.

As regards this clone: The same CDR3 arises from other DNA sequences in this sample as well. V is TRBV29-1 and J is TRBJ1-3; D is unresolved. Germline V gene lookup returns CDR1 SQVTM and CDR2 ANQGSEA. The V end was cut by 1 base, the J end by 3 bases, with 1 base between. The CDR3 contains 11 residues. In DNA form, the CDR3 reads TGCAGCGTTGAAGTTGGAAACACCATATATTTT. It is translated as CSVEVGNTIYF.

J is TRBJ1-2 and V is TRBV30; TRBD1 might be the D (6 bases). The germline V and J ends were trimmed by 3 bases and 11 bases, with 19 bases remaining between them. Germline V gives CDR1 GTSNPN, CDR2 SVGIG (reference sequence). CDR3 length: 13 amino acids. As DNA, the CDR3 is TGTGCCTGGAGCCTGGGTAGGGGACAACCGTACACCTTC. Translation gives CAWSLGRGQPYTF.

The chain couples TRBV11-1 to TRBJ2-5; 9 bases align to TRBD2. The CDR3 extends over 14 amino acids. V lost 5 bases and J lost 5; bases outside the gene matches: 6. Germline V CDR1 and CDR2: SGHAT, FQDESV (reference sequence). The CDR3 is CASSTGTSWETQYF. As DNA, the CDR3 is TGTGCCAGCAGCACCGGGACTAGCTGGGAGACCCAGTACTTC.

The chain links TRBV7-9 to TRBJ2-3, with 12 bases matching TRBD2. CDR1 SEHNR and CDR2 FQNEAQ come from the germline V gene (reference sequence). With 7 bases clipped from V and 0 bases from J, the junction kept 8 bases outside the gene matches. The CDR3 has 17 residues. Here the CDR3 DNA reads TGTGCCAGCACCCCGGCTAGCGGGGGGGCTAGCACAGATACGCAGTATTTT. Translation gives CASTPASGGASTDTQYF.

The chain recombines TRBV5-6 with TRBJ1-2, with 9 bases that match TRBD1. The CDR3 covers 17 residues. The germline V gene encodes CDR1 SGHDT and CDR2 YYEEEE. After removal of 1 base from V and 8 bases from J, the junction contained 15 bases not matched to a gene. The CDR3 here is CASSLSGTGNFASGYTF. DNA for the CDR3: TGTGCCAGCAGCTTGTCCGGGACAGGGAACTTCGCTTCGGGCTACACCTTC. Looking up the rest from reference TRBV5-6 and TRBJ1-2 gives the full variable domain: DAGVTQSPTHLIKTRGQQVTLRCSPKSGHDTVSWYQQALGQGPQFIFQYYEEEERQRGNFPDRFSGHQFPNYSSELNVNALLLGDSALYLCASSLSGTGNFASGYTFGSGTRLTVV.

J is TRBJ1-4 and V is TRBV29-1; no clear D. The CDR3 is 13 residues long. Germline V CDR1 and CDR2: SQVTM, ANQGSEA. V was pared by 6 bases and J by 0 bases, with 8 bases between. CDR3 sequence: CSVSLTTNEKLFF. The CDR3 nucleotides are TGCAGCGTCTCCCTGACAACTAATGAAAAACTGTTTTTT.

The chain combines TRBV6-6 with TRBJ1-2; 7 bases align to TRBD1. In germline, CDR1 is MNHNY, CDR2 SVGAGI (reference sequence). The CDR3 has 15 amino acids. Germline trimming cut 1 base from V and 4 bases from J; bases unmatched to any gene: 6. The CDR3 DNA reads TGTGCCAGCAGTTACTTACAGGGGCCTTCCTATGGCTACACCTTC. This codes for CASSYLQGPSYGYTF.

The rearrangement uses TRBV9 and TRBJ2-3, with a tentative D call TRBD1 (5 bases). The V and J ends lost 4 bases and 6 bases respectively, with 15 bases between them. Germline assignment: CDR1 SGDLS and CDR2 YYNGEE. CDR3 length: 14 residues. CDR3 residues: CASSPPGRGDTQYF. The CDR3 bases are TGTGCCAGCAGCCCCCCAGGGCGTGGGGATACGCAGTATTTT.

This rearrangement joins TRBV5-8 to TRBJ2-1, with D perhaps given as TRBD1 or TRBD2 (5 bases each). The CDR3 is 12 residues long. The V end lost 0 bases, the J end lost 15 bases, and 13 bases lay between the germline ends. Germline V gene sequence: CDR1 SGHTS, CDR2 YDEGEE. The CDR3 loop is CASSLGLGTLFF. CDR3 DNA sequence: TGTGCCAGCAGCTTGGGCTTGGGGACGTTGTTCTTC. Drawing the rest from reference TRBV5-8 and TRBJ2-1, the complete variable domain is EAGVTQSPTHLIKTRGQQATLRCSPISGHTSVYWYQQALGLGLQFLLWYDEGEERNRGNFPPRFSGRQFPNYSSELNVNALELEDSALYLCASSLGLGTLFFGPGTRLTVL.

The chain employs TRBV5-5 and TRBJ2-7; 8 nucleotides line up with TRBD1. Germline V gene data show CDR1 as SGHKS and CDR2 as YYEKEE (reference sequence). The CDR3 loop spans 14 amino acids. V trimming: 0 bases; J trimming: 3 bases; junction bases outside the gene matches: 2. CDR3 DNA: TGTGCCAGCAGCTTGGGTGGACAGGGCTACGAGCAGTACGTC. It codes for CASSLGGQGYEQYV.

This sequence joins TRBV29-1 and TRBJ2-5, with a weak D call TRBD1 (8 bases). V was pared by 7 bases and J by 1 base, with 16 bases between. Germline V gene sequence: CDR1 SQVTM, CDR2 ANQGSEA. The CDR3 is made up of 14 amino acids. The CDR3 reads CSAQGGTGQETQYF. The CDR3 nucleotides read TGCAGCGCTCAGGGGGGGACAGGCCAAGAGACCCAGTACTTC. Full variable domain (rest looked up from reference TRBV29-1 and TRBJ2-5): SAVISQKPSRDICQRGTSLTIQCQVDSQVTMMFWYRQQPGQSLTLIATANQGSEATYESGFVIDKFPISRPNLTFSTLTVSNMSPEDSSIYLCSAQGGTGQETQYFGPGTRLLVL.

The V gene is TRBV30, the J gene TRBJ1-2, with 10 nucleotides matching TRBD1. The CDR3 is 12 amino acids. Germline lookup yields CDR1 GTSNPN and CDR2 SVGIG (reference sequence). The CDR3 DNA is TGTGCGTCGGGACAGGGGCCCTATGGCTACACCTTC. Residues: CASGQGPYGYTF.

This clone was observed a single time. This chain uses TRBV7-5 with TRBJ1-5; the D call of TRBD1 is as the table states it, not checked on the DNA. TRBV7-5 is given as a pseudogene. This CDR3 has 17 amino acids. CDR3 sequence: CASSPQGARFSNQPQHF. DNA of the CDR3: TGTGCCAGCAGCCCCCAGGGGGCTCGTTTTAGCAATCAGCCCCAGCATTTT.

The chain joins TRBV5-6 to TRBJ1-1; the D is unclear. The CDR3 runs 11 residues. V was pared by 4 bases and J by 7 bases, with 8 bases between. Germline V gives CDR1 SGHDT, CDR2 YYEEEE. This chain's CDR3 is CASSRLHEAFF. In nucleotides, the CDR3 is TGTGCCAGCAGCCGATTACATGAAGCTTTCTTT.

This CDR3 reads CASSPDGQASPLHF. CDR3 nucleotides: TGCGCCAGCAGCCCTGACGGACAGGCTTCACCCCTCCACTTT. The J gene is TRBJ1-6, the V gene TRBV5-1; 7 bases agree with TRBD1. V was clipped by 4 bases and J by 9 bases; unmatched bases: 7. Germline V CDR1 and CDR2: SGHRS, YFSETQ. The CDR3 covers 14 residues.

The V gene is TRBV30, the J gene TRBJ2-5, with no clear D. The tail of the sequence fits TRBJ2-7 better, so the J call may be wrong. Germline V CDR1 and CDR2: GTSNPN, SVGIG (reference sequence). CDR3 size: 15 residues. CDR3 region: CAWSVMWQENYEQYF. Written as DNA, the CDR3 is TGTGCCTGGAGTGTAATGTGGCAGGAGAACTACGAGCAGTACTTC.